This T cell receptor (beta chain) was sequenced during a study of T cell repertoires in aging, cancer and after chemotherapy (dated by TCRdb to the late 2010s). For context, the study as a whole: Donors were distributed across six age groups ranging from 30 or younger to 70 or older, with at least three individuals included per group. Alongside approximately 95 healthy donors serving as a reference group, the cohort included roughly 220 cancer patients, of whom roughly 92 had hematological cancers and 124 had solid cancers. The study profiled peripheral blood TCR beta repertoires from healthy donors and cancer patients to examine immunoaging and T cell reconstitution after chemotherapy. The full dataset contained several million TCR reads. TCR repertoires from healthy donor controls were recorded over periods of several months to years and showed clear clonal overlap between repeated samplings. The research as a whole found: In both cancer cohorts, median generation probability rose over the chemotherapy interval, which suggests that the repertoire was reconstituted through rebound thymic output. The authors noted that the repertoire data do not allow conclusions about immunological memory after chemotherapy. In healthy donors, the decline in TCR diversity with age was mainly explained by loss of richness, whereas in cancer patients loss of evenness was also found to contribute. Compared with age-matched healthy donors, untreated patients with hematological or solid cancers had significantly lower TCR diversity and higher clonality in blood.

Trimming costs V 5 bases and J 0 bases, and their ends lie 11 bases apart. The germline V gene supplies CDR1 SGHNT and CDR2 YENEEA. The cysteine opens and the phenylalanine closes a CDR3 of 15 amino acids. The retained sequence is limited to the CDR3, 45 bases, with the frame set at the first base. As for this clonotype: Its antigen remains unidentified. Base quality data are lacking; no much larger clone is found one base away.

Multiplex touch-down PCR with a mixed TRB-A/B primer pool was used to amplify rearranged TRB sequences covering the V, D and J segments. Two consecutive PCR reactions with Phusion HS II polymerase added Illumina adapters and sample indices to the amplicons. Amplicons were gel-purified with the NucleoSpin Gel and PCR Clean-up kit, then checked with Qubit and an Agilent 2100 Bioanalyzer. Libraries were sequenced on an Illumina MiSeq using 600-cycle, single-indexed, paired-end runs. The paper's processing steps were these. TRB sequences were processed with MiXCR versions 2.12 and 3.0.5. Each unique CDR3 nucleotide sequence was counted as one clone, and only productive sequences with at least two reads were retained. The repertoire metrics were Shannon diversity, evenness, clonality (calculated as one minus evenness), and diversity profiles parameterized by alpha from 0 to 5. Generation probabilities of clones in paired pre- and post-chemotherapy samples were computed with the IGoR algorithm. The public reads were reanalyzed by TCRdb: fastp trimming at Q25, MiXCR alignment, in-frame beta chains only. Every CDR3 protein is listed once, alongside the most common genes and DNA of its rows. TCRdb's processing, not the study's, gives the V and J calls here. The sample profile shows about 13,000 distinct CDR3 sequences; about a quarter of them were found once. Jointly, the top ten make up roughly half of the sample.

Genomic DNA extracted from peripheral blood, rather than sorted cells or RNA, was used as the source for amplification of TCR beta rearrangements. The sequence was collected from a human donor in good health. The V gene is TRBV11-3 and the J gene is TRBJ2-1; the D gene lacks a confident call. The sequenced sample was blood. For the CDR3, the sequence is CASSLDWGSYNEQFF. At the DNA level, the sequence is TGTGCCAGCAGCCTTGACTGGGGCTCCTACAATGAGCAGTTCTTC.